A single sample gave rise to the 5 T cell receptor beta chains below, sequenced in a study of post-analysis software for immune sequencing data. Unique molecular identifiers were carried by the TCR beta cDNA libraries. Each CDR3 protein gets one entry after TCRdb re-called the PCR reads with MiXCR. This sample has 650,000 to 900,000 distinct CDR3 sequences, with about half found just once. Study outcomes and limitations: Among roughly five TRBV segments more frequent in patients than controls were TRBV5-6, TRBV5-1 and TRBV20-1.

These receptors have no known antigen. The sample comprised blood. These receptor sequences come from a girl under 18 with multiple sclerosis.

The DNA of the CDR3 is TGTGCCAGCAGTTACGTTGTGGGAGGCGAGCAGTACTTC. Protein product: CASSYVVGGEQYF. J is TRBJ2-7 and V is TRBV6-5, with D maybe TRBD2 (6 bases). CDR1 and CDR2 from the germline V gene are MNHEY and SVGAGI. The CDR3 sequence is 13 residues long. V was trimmed by 2 bases and J by 6 bases, leaving 11 bases between them.

This clonotype was seen only a few times. The J gene is TRBJ2-7, the V gene TRBV3-1; D might be TRBD2 (5 bases). Germline CDR1 reads LGHDT; CDR2 reads YNNKEL (reference sequence). V gave up 1 base and J gave up 2 bases, with 9 bases separating them. The CDR3 extends over 14 amino acids. This CDR3 is CASSQVASTYEQYF. In DNA form, the CDR3 reads TGTGCCAGCAGCCAAGTGGCTAGCACCTACGAGCAGTACTTC.

V gene TRBV7-9 combines with J gene TRBJ2-1; D is uncertain. The CDR3 is 13 residues long. The germline V gene has CDR1 SEHNR and CDR2 FQNEAQ (reference sequence). Between the trimmed V and J ends, which lost 2 bases and 5 bases, there was a span of 7 bases. The CDR3 nucleotides are TGTGCCAGCAGCTTACTCTCGAACAATGAGCAGTTCTTC. Translation: CASSLLSNNEQFF.

This clonotype was seen more than once but under ten times. The chain recombines TRBV10-3 with TRBJ2-1, with a possible D match to TRBD2 (5 bases). In germline, CDR1 is ENHRY, CDR2 SYGVKD. V lost 8 bases, J lost 1 base, and 9 bases lay in between. This CDR3 has 13 residues. CDR3 amino acids: CAILSESYNEQFF. CDR3 DNA sequence: TGTGCCATCCTTAGCGAATCCTACAATGAGCAGTTCTTC.

The V and J genes are TRBV5-5 and TRBJ1-5, with D maybe TRBD1 (6 bases). The CDR3 sequence is 17 residues long. Germline CDR1 is SGHKS and CDR2 is YYEKEE (reference sequence). Trimming stripped 4 bases from V and 2 bases from J, with 19 bases between. DNA of the CDR3: TGTGCCAGCAGCCTCCGGGACAATCCCTTCGGCAATCAGCCCCAGCATTTT. Translated, it gives CASSLRDNPFGNQPQHF.